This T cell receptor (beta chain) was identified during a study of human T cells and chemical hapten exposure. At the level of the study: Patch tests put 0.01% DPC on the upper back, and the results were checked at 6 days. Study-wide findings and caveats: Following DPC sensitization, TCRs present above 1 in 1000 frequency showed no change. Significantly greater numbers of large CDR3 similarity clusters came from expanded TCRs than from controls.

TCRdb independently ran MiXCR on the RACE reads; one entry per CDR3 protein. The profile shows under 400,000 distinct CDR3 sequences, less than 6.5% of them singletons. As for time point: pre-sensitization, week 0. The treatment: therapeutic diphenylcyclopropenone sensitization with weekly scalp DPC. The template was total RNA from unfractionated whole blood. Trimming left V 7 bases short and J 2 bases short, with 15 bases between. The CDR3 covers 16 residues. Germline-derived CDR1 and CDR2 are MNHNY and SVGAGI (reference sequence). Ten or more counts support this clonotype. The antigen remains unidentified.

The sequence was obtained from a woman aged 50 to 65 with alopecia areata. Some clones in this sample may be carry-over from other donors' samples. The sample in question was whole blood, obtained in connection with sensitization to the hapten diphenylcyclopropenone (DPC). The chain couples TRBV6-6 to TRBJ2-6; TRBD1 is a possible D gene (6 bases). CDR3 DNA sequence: TGTGCCAGCACGTCTCCAAAGGGGGCTGGGGCCAACGTCCTGACTTTC. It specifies CASTSPKGAGANVLTF.